These T cell receptor beta chains were read from a single sample in a study of shared clonotypes between healthy human individuals. Data came from immunoSEQ multiplex PCR; TCRdb stores just in-frame clones and leaves some out. The table records about 450,000 clones, around 79% of them present only once. The sequencing input was PBMCs. The receptors shown here come from a woman aged 40 to 50 in good health. Some clones in this sample may be carry-over from other donors' samples. The CDR3 runs from the conserved cysteine through the conserved F or W. D genes are given only for firm matches. The size field is filled for only some rows; it gives once, few, many or a size class.

TRBV4-1	-	-	TRBJ2-1	TGCGCCAGCAGCCAAGAAGGCGGGAACTCCTACAATGAGCAGTTCTTC	CASSQEGGNSYNEQFF
TRBV5-8	-	-	TRBJ2-1	TGTGCCAGCAGCTTGGCCCAGGGAAACTCCTACAATGAGCAGTTCTTC	CASSLAQGNSYNEQFF
TRBV13	-	-	TRBJ1-2	TGTGCCAGCAGCTTAGCGACAAATACTAACTATGGCTACACCTTC	CASSLATNTNYGYTF
TRBV6-1	-	TRBD1	TRBJ1-1	TGTGCCAGCAGTGAACGGGGGGACAGGGCAAGGGAGAACACTGAAGCTTTCTTT	CASSERGDRARENTEAFF
TRBV19	-	-	TRBJ2-2	TGTGCCAGTACCTCTCAGGGGACCGGGGAGCTGTTTTTT	CASTSQGTGELFF
TRBV7-2	-	-	TRBJ2-1	TGTGCCAGCAGCTTTGGAAGGAACAAGGGTCGGGCTAGAAACAATGAGCAGTTCTTC	CASSFGRNKGRARNNEQFF
TRBV2	-	-	TRBJ1-2	TGTGCCAGCAGTGGAGTGGCCGATGGCTACACCTTC	CASSGVADGYTF
TRBV28	-	-	TRBJ2-1	TGTGCCAGCAGTTCCGGGATCAATGAGCAGTTCTTC	CASSSGINEQFF
TRBV19	once	TRBD2	TRBJ2-2	TGTGCCAGTATAGCGGGAGCCGACACCGGGGAGCTGTTTTTT	CASIAGADTGELFF
TRBV11-1	-	-	TRBJ2-6	TGTGCCAGCAGCTCGAAACCTGGGCCCCTTGGGGCCAACGTCCTGACTTTC	CASSSKPGPLGANVLTF
TRBV2	-	-	TRBJ2-1	TGTGCCAGCAGTGGTTCCCCAGGGGGGTACAATGAGCAGTTCTTC	CASSGSPGGYNEQFF